The clone carrying this TCR beta chain was observed many times. TCRbeta library construction was performed incorporating unique molecular identifiers. TCRdb itself ran the PCR reads through MiXCR, one entry per CDR3 protein. The sample has just over 950,000 distinct CDR3 sequences; 25% to 30% are singletons. The data originate from a study of T-cell reconstitution after alpha-beta-depleted transplantation in children. J was trimmed by 2 bases and V by 5 bases; bases with no gene match: 4. The CDR3 spans 14 residues. CDR1 is MNHEY, CDR2 SMNVEV, per germline (reference sequence). The clonotype originates from a boy under three years old who had a stem cell transplant for SCID, so the T cells may come from the graft donor. The source was PBMCs, mostly from graft donor cells, collected 360 days after TCRalphabeta/CD19-depleted stem cell transplant. The V and J genes are TRBV27 and TRBJ2-7; 9 bases fit TRBD1. CDR3: CASSHRDRAYEQYF. The CDR3 region has the DNA TGTGCCAGCAGTCACCGGGACAGGGCCTACGAGCAGTACTTC.